This entry features one T cell receptor beta chain sequence. Its target is unknown. The data belong to a study of T cell repertoires in cytomegalovirus infection. Broader study findings: HLA-C-restricted CMV clonotypes gave the most frequent clonotype in two of eight donors. People with CMV and the relevant HLA were identified by cumulative public TCR beta family frequency.

Each CDR3 protein is one row after TCRdb ran MiXCR on the reads. The profile shows roughly 500,000 distinct CDR3 sequences, around 30% of them singletons. This sample comprised cultured PBMCs, obtained from culture after CMV antigen stimulation. The sequence came from a human donor in good health (CMV status not recorded). Some clones in this sample may be carry-over from other donors' samples.

Here the CDR3 DNA reads TGTGCCAGCAGTTACGGACGGCTAGCGGGAGGGTTAATGCAGACCCAGTACTTC. Residues: CASSYGRLAGGLMQTQYF. The chain couples TRBV6-2 or TRBV6-3 to TRBJ2-5; TRBD2 matches 12 bases. Germline V gene sequence: CDR1 MNHEY, CDR2 SVGEGT. CDR3 length: 18 residues. Trimming removed 2 bases from V and 6 bases from J; junction bases left unmatched: 13.